The clone carrying this TCR beta chain has more than one count but fewer than ten. cDNA serving as the sequencing template came from extracted, reverse transcribed RNA. Libraries were prepared by immunoSEQ multiplex PCR; TCRdb keeps only in-frame clonotypes and omits some of them. The table has roughly 64,000 clones, about 40% seen once. The sample originates from a study of CD8+ T cells in alopecia areata. The study team obtained lesional scalp punch biopsies and peripheral blood from alopecia areata patients. Per germline, CDR1 SGHTA and CDR2 FQGNSA. Trimming stripped 3 bases from V and 8 bases from J, with 2 bases between. This CDR3 contains 10 residues.

The chain joins TRBV7-2 to TRBJ2-1; no clear D. The material sequenced was NKG2D-low CD8+ T cells sorted from blood. The sequence was collected from a human donor with alopecia areata. The CDR3 DNA follows: TGTGCCAGCAGCTTTGATGAGCAGTTCTTC. The encoded protein is CASSFDEQFF.